Detailed here is one TCR beta chain. The antigen remains unidentified. Uncontrolled infections, other autoimmune diseases, pregnancy or lactation led to exclusion of patients. Clinical symptoms, serum thyroxine, TRAb, thyroid ultrasound and orbital computed tomography informed diagnoses. The data were taken from a study of T cells in Graves' hyperthyroidism and ophthalmopathy. Study-level results: Ophthalmopathy was model-predicted a median roughly 6.2 months pre-onset. Most thyroid clonotypes that were expanded above 0.001 also turned up in blood.

RNA transcripts served as the template for amplifying TCR beta CDR3 regions. Initially, a first-round RT-PCR of the TCR CDR3 employed the HTBI primer set. TCRdb redid the calling of the multiplex PCR reads with MiXCR, one entry per CDR3 protein. Here the sample spans 300,000 to 450,000 distinct CDR3 sequences, about a fifth being singletons. V was cut by 5 bases and J by 8 bases, with 10 bases left in between. Germline lookup yields CDR1 SNHLY and CDR2 FYNNEI. The CDR3 is 12 residues long. The clonotype was recovered from a man between 18 and 29 years old with Graves' ophthalmopathy. This chain joins TRBV2 and TRBJ2-1; D gene unclear. The sequencing input was blood. The CDR3 loop is CASSPTTHEQFF. The CDR3, as DNA: TGTGCCAGCAGTCCGACAACCCATGAGCAGTTCTTC. The full variable domain, rest sourced from reference TRBV2 and TRBJ2-1, is EPEVTQTPSHQVTQMGQEVILRCVPISNHLYFYWYRQILGQKVEFLVSFYNNEISEKSEIFDDQFSVERPDGSNFTLKIRSTKLEDSAMYFCASSPTTHEQFFGPGTRLTVL.